One and the same sample provided the 22 T cell receptor beta chains below, sequenced in a study of blood T cell repertoires in COVID-19. Method: immunoSEQ multiplex PCR; TCRdb's copy keeps in-frame clones and lacks some. Among 100,000 to 110,000 clones listed, about 84% were seen once. The sequencing sample was made of peripheral blood. The receptors come from a human donor in a cohort sampled during active COVID-19.

The J gene is TRBJ2-7, the V gene TRBV7-2; D may be TRBD1 (6 bases). The CDR3 runs 13 residues. Germline V lookup: CDR1 SGHTA, CDR2 FQGNSA. The V and J ends lost 5 bases and 7 bases respectively, with 15 bases between them. CDR3 in DNA: TGTGCCAGCAGCCGACTGGTAGGGGGTGAGCAGTACTTC. Translating it yields CASSRLVGGEQYF.

Comment on this clone: Relative to the germline gene, one junction end is altered; a read error may explain this. This chain joins TRBV28 and TRBJ1-4, with 9 bases fitting TRBD1. The CDR3 sequence is 13 residues long. The germline gives CDR1 MDHEN, CDR2 SYDVKM. CDR3 residues: CASRGQGGLHRSF. DNA of the CDR3: TGTGCCAGCAGGGGACAGGGTGGACTCCACCGCTCTTTT.

A few counts support this clone. The chain uses TRBV2 and TRBJ2-3, with no clear D. The ends were cut back, 4 bases at V and 2 bases at J, with 10 bases in the middle. The length of the CDR3 is 14 residues. The germline V gene has CDR1 SNHLY and CDR2 FYNNEI. The CDR3 here is CASSGHQDTDTQYF. In nucleotides, the CDR3 is TGTGCCAGCAGTGGACATCAGGACACAGATACGCAGTATTTT.

V and J are TRBV19 and TRBJ2-7; 7 nucleotides align to TRBD1. J gave up 1 base and V 5 bases, and 8 bases lay outside the gene matches. The germline V gene has CDR1 LNHDA and CDR2 SQIVND (reference sequence). The CDR3 consists of 15 residues. In nucleotides, the CDR3 is TGTGCCAGTAGTTTTAGTCCAGGGGGATCCTACGAGCAGTACTTC. The encoded protein is CASSFSPGGSYEQYF.

The CDR3 DNA sequence: TGTGCCAGCAGCCGGACAGGGGACAATCAGCCCCAGCATTTT. It codes for CASSRTGDNQPQHF. V usage is TRBV9 and J usage is TRBJ1-5; 9 bases are shared with TRBD1. Germline CDR1 is SGDLS and CDR2 is YYNGEE. The CDR3 consists of 14 residues. Trimming at V came to 4 bases and at J to 3 bases, leaving 2 bases not matched to a gene.

The chain couples TRBV29-1 to TRBJ2-7; D is ambiguous. CDR3 size: 13 residues. Trimming removed 1 base from V and 2 bases from J, with 9 bases in between. The germline gives CDR1 SQVTM, CDR2 ANQGSEA. CDR3 protein: CSVEAGITYEQYF. DNA of the CDR3: TGCAGCGTTGAAGCGGGTATCACCTACGAGCAGTACTTC.

The rearrangement uses TRBV5-6 and TRBJ2-5; a possible D gene is TRBD2 (5 bases). The CDR3 totals 13 residues. Trimming cost V 0 bases and J 3 bases, with 6 bases left between them. CDR1 and CDR2 (germline): SGHDT, YYEEEE. CDR3 sequence: CASSLVEEETQYF. In DNA form, the CDR3 reads TGTGCCAGCAGCTTGGTGGAGGAAGAGACCCAGTACTTC. Using reference TRBV5-6 and TRBJ2-5 for the parts outside the CDR3, the full variable domain is DAGVTQSPTHLIKTRGQQVTLRCSPKSGHDTVSWYQQALGQGPQFIFQYYEEEERQRGNFPDRFSGHQFPNYSSELNVNALLLGDSALYLCASSLVEEETQYFGPGTRLLVL.

The chain joins TRBV4-3 to TRBJ1-4, with a weak D call TRBD1 (5 bases). The length of the CDR3 is 15 residues. V was cut by 4 bases and J by 7 bases, with 16 bases left in between. The germline gives CDR1 LGHNA, CDR2 YSLEER. The chain's CDR3 is CASSLTGQGSEKLFF. CDR3 DNA: TGCGCCAGCAGCCTAACAGGTCAAGGAAGTGAAAAACTGTTTTTT.

The rearrangement joins TRBV5-5 to TRBJ1-2; D gene ambiguous. This CDR3 has 13 residues. Germline CDR1 SGHKS, CDR2 YYEKEE (reference sequence). Trimming stripped 4 bases from V and 2 bases from J, with 9 bases between. The CDR3 here is CASSQTMNYGYTF. The CDR3, as DNA: TGTGCCAGCAGCCAAACAATGAACTATGGCTACACCTTC.

V is TRBV30 and J is TRBJ2-7; D gene unclear. This CDR3 spans 11 amino acids. The V and J ends lost 0 bases and 3 bases respectively, with 3 bases between them. CDR1 GTSNPN and CDR2 SVGIG come from the germline V gene (reference sequence). The CDR3 nucleotides read TGTGCCTGGAGTGTACACTACGAGCAGTACTTC. This translates into CAWSVHYEQYF.

This chain links TRBV6-5 with TRBJ2-5, with 9 bases aligning to TRBD2. With 3 bases clipped from V and 1 base from J, the junction kept 6 bases outside the gene matches. This CDR3 spans 16 amino acids. Per the germline V gene, CDR1 is MNHEY and CDR2 is SVGAGI. Here the CDR3 DNA reads TGTGCCAGCAGTTATGCGGGACTAGCTAGCCAAGAGACCCAGTACTTC. Amino acid sequence: CASSYAGLASQETQYF.

The table lists this clone with a few counts. This chain links TRBV11-3 with TRBJ1-1; D perhaps matches TRBD1 (6 bases). CDR1 and CDR2 from the germline V gene are SGHNT and YENEEA. There are 14 residues in the CDR3. The germline V and J ends were trimmed by 3 bases and 0 bases, with 8 bases remaining between them. The CDR3 DNA follows: TGTGCCAGCAGCTTGGGGGGGCTGAACACTGAAGCTTTCTTT. Protein sequence: CASSLGGLNTEAFF.

The chain employs TRBV6-2 or TRBV6-3 and TRBJ2-1; no firm D call. Between the trimmed V and J ends, which lost 3 bases and 0 bases, there was a span of 6 bases. CDR1 is MNHEY, CDR2 SVGEGT, per germline. The CDR3 contains 14 residues. The CDR3: CASSYTGSYNEQFF. In DNA, the CDR3 is TGTGCCAGCAGTTATACTGGCTCCTACAATGAGCAGTTCTTC.

Comments on this clone: At one boundary the junction diverges from the germline segment, which might be a read error. The chain is built from TRBV6-6 and TRBJ2-1; TRBD2 might be the D (5 bases). The germline V gene encodes CDR1 MNHNY and CDR2 SVGAGI (reference sequence). This CDR3 contains 15 residues. CDR3 sequence (DNA): TGTGCCAGCAGTTACGACTATATCTCCAACAATGAGCAGTTCTTC. Protein: CASSYDYISNNEQFF.

A few counts support this clone. The rearrangement uses TRBV6-2 or TRBV6-3 and TRBJ2-1; 12 bases match TRBD2. J gave up 5 bases and V 5 bases, and 4 bases lay outside the gene matches. This CDR3 is built from 15 residues. Germline V CDR1 and CDR2: MNHEY, SVGEGT. CDR3: CASSLAGGPDNEQFF. CDR3 nucleotide sequence: TGTGCCAGCAGTCTAGCGGGAGGGCCCGACAATGAGCAGTTCTTC.

The chain combines TRBV5-1 with TRBJ1-1; tentative D call: TRBD1 (6 bases). The germline V gene has CDR1 SGHRS and CDR2 YFSETQ. The V gene lost 3 bases and the J gene lost 5 bases, with 20 bases spanning the gap. This CDR3 region has 16 residues. In DNA form, the CDR3 reads TGCGCCAGCAGCTACTACGAGGGGGTTGGAGGAACTGAAGCTTTCTTT. Protein sequence: CASSYYEGVGGTEAFF.

The chain has TRBV3-1 (or the pseudogene TRBV3-2) and TRBJ2-2; TRBD2 matches 13 bases. The CDR3 runs to 17 residues. CDR1 LGHDT and CDR2 YNNKEL come from the germline V gene (reference sequence). The V gene end was trimmed by 5 bases and the J gene end by 6 bases; junction bases not matched to a gene: 9. The CDR3: CASSGTSGELGSGELFF. The CDR3, as DNA: TGTGCCAGCAGCGGGACTAGCGGGGAGCTCGGATCCGGGGAGCTGTTTTTT.

The rearrangement links TRBV10-3 to TRBJ2-7; 9 bases are shared with TRBD1. The CDR3 is 15 residues long. J lost 0 bases, V lost 6 bases, and 6 bases had no gene match. Germline assignment: CDR1 ENHRY and CDR2 SYGVKD. DNA of the CDR3: TGTGCCATCAGAAAAACAGGGGGCGCCTCCTACGAGCAGTACTTC. This translates into CAIRKTGGASYEQYF.

The rearrangement uses TRBV18 and TRBJ2-5; D is ambiguous. This CDR3 has 16 amino acids. V gave up 4 bases and J gave up 1 base, with 16 bases separating them. The germline CDR1 and CDR2 sequences are KGHSH and LQKENI. CDR3 protein: CASSRNMQATQETQYF. CDR3 nucleotides: TGTGCCAGCTCACGGAACATGCAGGCAACCCAAGAGACCCAGTACTTC.

This chain joins TRBV14 and TRBJ1-6, with D possibly TRBD1 on 6 matching bases. The ends were cut back, 6 bases at V and 10 bases at J, with 10 bases in the middle. Germline V lookup: CDR1 SGHDN, CDR2 FVKESK. The CDR3 is 12 residues long. In DNA form, the CDR3 reads TGTGCCAGCAGACAGGGTGAATCACCCCTCCACTTT. Translated: CASRQGESPLHF.

The chain has TRBV12-5 and TRBJ1-4; possible D gene TRBD1, 5 bases. Germline V lookup: CDR1 LGHNT, CDR2 FRNRAP. Trimming took off 6 bases at V and 8 bases at J, with 16 bases between the two ends. The CDR3 spans 14 residues. The CDR3: CASGLQGSMEKLFF. In DNA form, the CDR3 reads TGTGCTAGTGGACTTCAGGGTTCTATGGAAAAACTGTTTTTT. Drawing the rest from reference TRBV12-5 and TRBJ1-4, the complete variable domain is DARVTQTPRHKVTEMGQEVTMRCQPILGHNTVFWYRQTMMQGLELLAYFRNRAPLDDSGMPKDRFSAEMPDATLATLKIQPSEPRDSAVYFCASGLQGSMEKLFFGSGTQLSVL.

The V gene is TRBV6-2 or TRBV6-3, the J gene TRBJ1-1; D is uncertain. The CDR3 spans 14 residues. Germline CDR1 MNHEY, CDR2 SVGEGT. The V end was cut by 5 bases, the J end by 1 base, with 11 bases between. CDR3 nucleotide sequence: TGTGCCAGCAGTCAACCGGTCGGGAACACTGAAGCTTTCTTT. Translated: CASSQPVGNTEAFF.